This TCR beta chain stems from a study of CD8+CD57+ T cells in acquired aplastic anemia. Study-level information: The mean DNA yield obtained from sorted CD4+ and CD8+ cells came to around 3 ug. General observations from the study: Twenty-nine CD8+ CDR3 sequences were shared between patients and controls.

Those patients picked for sequencing had displayed CD8+CD57+ cell expansion on flow cytometry. Receipt of therapy had not occurred in any patient by the time of blood sampling. CDR3 length equals 15 residues. The germline CDR1 and CDR2 sequences are SSHAT and FNYEAQ (reference sequence). In the case of this clonotype: Its antigen is unidentified. The junction departs from the called germline gene at one end, perhaps through a read error.

TCR beta VDJ and CDR3 profiling used genomic DNA as template. TCRdb called the reads again in MiXCR, with one record for every CDR3 protein. The sample lists some 170,000 distinct CDR3 sequences; roughly 48% were seen once. The chain carries TRBV7-7 and TRBJ2-5, with 10 bases matching TRBD2. This TCR came from a human donor with aplastic anemia. The sequenced sample was sorted CD4+, CD8+, or CD8+CD57+ T cells (not recorded which) from PBMCs. Written as DNA, the CDR3 is TGTGCTAGCAGCTACGGTCAGCGGGGGGGAGAGACCCAGTACTTC. Translated, it gives CASSYGQRGGETQYF.